This T cell receptor (beta chain) derives from a study of blood T cell repertoires in COVID-19. Overall study: Sources were T cells, B-cell-depleted T cells, or PBMCs; the material itself was cDNA or gDNA.

This table comes from immunoSEQ multiplex PCR, and its TCRdb copy is limited to in-frame clones, with some not included. The sample consists of 160,000 or so clones, about 87% of them appearing once. V gave up 6 bases and J gave up 8 bases; unmatched junction bases: 4. CDR1 is MNHNY, CDR2 SVGAGI, per germline (reference sequence). CDR3 length equals 12 residues. This chain uses TRBV6-6 with TRBJ1-2; 9 bases are a match to TRBD1. Sequenced: peripheral blood. The sequence came from an older woman who had recovered from COVID-19. CDR3 sequence reads: CASSRDREGYTF. The CDR3 DNA reads as TGTGCCAGCAGCCGGGACAGGGAGGGCTACACCTTC.